Following are 14 T cell receptor beta chains from one sample sequenced in a study of identifying expanded T cells in peripheral blood (dated by TCRdb to between 2018 and 2021). Library preparation employed the immunoSEQ multiplex PCR assay. As stored in TCRdb, this immuneACCESS dataset retains in-frame rearrangements with V and J assigned. A fraction of the clones does not appear; measured against another copy, unresolved V genes explain less than half of the discrepancy, and the remainder lacks a known reason. Counted in this sample were 80,000 to 90,000 clones; approximately 90% of them appeared once. The ten largest clones add up to around 3% of the sample. The sample consisted of blood. Every receptor here comes from a person between 18 and 70 years old in good health.

As for this clone: Different DNA sequences within this sample yield the same CDR3. The chain couples TRBV19 to TRBJ1-2; TRBD1 aligns across 8 bases. J was trimmed by 2 bases and V by 2 bases; bases with no gene match: 1. In germline, CDR1 is LNHDA, CDR2 SQIVND (reference sequence). There are 14 residues in the CDR3. In nucleotides, the CDR3 is TGTGCCAGTAGTATAACAGGGGGAAACTATGGCTACACCTTC. Residues: CASSITGGNYGYTF.

V usage is TRBV29-1 and J usage is TRBJ2-2, with D perhaps TRBD1 (5 bases). Trimming stripped 5 bases from V and 4 bases from J, with 14 bases between. The CDR3 length is 14 residues. Looked up from germline, CDR1 is SQVTM and CDR2 is ANQGSEA. The CDR3: CSVYKPGPTGELFF. In DNA form, the CDR3 reads TGCAGCGTTTATAAGCCAGGGCCCACCGGGGAGCTGTTTTTT.

This clone is deemed medium-sized. The rearrangement joins TRBV2 to TRBJ1-1; D ambiguous. This CDR3 comprises 13 residues. Trimming cost V 6 bases and J 0 bases, with 8 bases left between them. Germline V gene data show CDR1 as SNHLY and CDR2 as FYNNEI. The CDR3 sequence is CASRIFMNTEAFF. CDR3 in DNA: TGTGCCAGCAGGATATTTATGAACACTGAAGCTTTCTTT. The entire variable domain, with the rest obtained from reference TRBV2 and TRBJ1-1, is as follows: EPEVTQTPSHQVTQMGQEVILRCVPISNHLYFYWYRQILGQKVEFLVSFYNNEISEKSEIFDDQFSVERPDGSNFTLKIRSTKLEDSAMYFCASRIFMNTEAFFGQGTRLTVV.

V gene TRBV7-2 combines with J gene TRBJ2-2; 14 positions agree with TRBD2. The CDR3 length is 18 residues. Looked up from germline, CDR1 is SGHTA and CDR2 is FQGNSA. Trimming removed 6 bases from V and 7 bases from J; junction bases left unmatched: 13. CDR3 loop: CASSRPGLAGVGGGELFF. As DNA, the CDR3 is TGTGCCAGCAGTCGACCGGGACTAGCGGGAGTTGGGGGCGGGGAGCTGTTTTTT.

The gene calls are TRBV10-3 and TRBJ2-7; D is uncertain. The CDR3 extends over 12 amino acids. Germline-derived CDR1 and CDR2 are ENHRY and SYGVKD. Trimming took 10 bases from V and 2 from J, leaving 12 bases between them. The CDR3 sequence: CATQDGAYEQYF. The CDR3 coding sequence is TGTGCCACCCAGGACGGAGCCTACGAGCAGTACTTC.

This chain joins TRBV7-9 and TRBJ2-7, with 7 bases aligning to TRBD2. Trimming at V came to 5 bases and at J to 2 bases, leaving 6 bases not matched to a gene. The CDR3 contains 14 residues. Germline values: CDR1 SEHNR, CDR2 FQNEAQ (reference sequence). This chain's CDR3 is CASSQGAGTYEQYF. CDR3 DNA sequence: TGTGCCAGCAGCCAAGGAGCGGGAACCTACGAGCAGTACTTC. The whole variable domain, filled in from reference TRBV7-9 and TRBJ2-7, reads DTGVSQNPRHKITKRGQNVTFRCDPISEHNRLYWYRQTLGQGPEFLTYFQNEAQLEKSRLLSDRFSAERPKGSFSTLEIQRTEQGDSAMYLCASSQGAGTYEQYFGPGTRLTVT.

This rearrangement joins TRBV7-7 to TRBJ2-5; possible D gene TRBD2, 6 bases. The CDR3 runs 15 residues. V was clipped by 1 base and J by 1 base, with 10 bases between them. CDR1 and CDR2 (germline): SSHAT, FNYEAQ (reference sequence). The CDR3 here is CASSLGLGRQETQYF. CDR3 sequence (DNA): TGTGCCAGCAGCTTAGGACTAGGCCGCCAAGAGACCCAGTACTTC. Combining the CDR3 with reference TRBV7-7 and TRBJ2-5 gives the whole variable domain GAGVSQSPRYKVTKRGQDVTLRCDPISSHATLYWYQQALGQGPEFLTYFNYEAQPDKSGLPSDRFSAERPEGSISTLTIQRTEQRDSAMYRCASSLGLGRQETQYFGPGTRLLVL.

The chain uses TRBV6-5 and TRBJ1-5; D is uncertain. Trimming took off 6 bases at V and 9 bases at J, with 9 bases between the two ends. CDR3 length equals 11 residues. Per germline, CDR1 MNHEY and CDR2 SVGAGI. CDR3 in DNA: TGTGCCAGCAGCCTCCCGGGGCCCCAGCATTTT. Amino acid sequence: CASSLPGPQHF.

This clone turned up a few times. Other nucleotide sequences in the sample specify the same CDR3. The J gene is TRBJ1-2, the V gene TRBV19, with 8 bases aligning to TRBD1. The CDR3 is 14 amino acids. The germline V gene has CDR1 LNHDA and CDR2 SQIVND (reference sequence). With V trimmed by 5 bases and J by 4 bases, 6 bases remained unmatched. CDR3 in amino acids: CASSPGQGGYGYTF. As DNA, the CDR3 is TGTGCCAGTAGTCCCGGACAGGGTGGCTATGGCTACACCTTC. Full variable domain (outside the CDR3, taken from reference TRBV19 and TRBJ1-2): DGGITQSPKYLFRKEGQNVTLSCEQNLNHDAMYWYRQDPGQGLRLIYYSQIVNDFQKGDIAEGYSVSREKKESFPLTVTSAQKNPTAFYLCASSPGQGGYGYTFGSGTRLTVV.

In nucleotides, the CDR3 is TGTGCCAGCAGCCGCCCCGCTAGTTTTCAGTATTTT. This encodes CASSRPASFQYF. The rearrangement uses TRBV28 and TRBJ2-3; D remains ambiguous. Germline values: CDR1 MDHEN, CDR2 SYDVKM. The CDR3 covers 12 residues. V dropped 6 bases and J dropped 12 bases, with 16 bases sitting between them.

CDR3 sequence: CASSNDRGTNTIYF. The DNA of the CDR3 is TGTGCCAGCAGCAACGACAGGGGGACAAACACCATATATTTT. V usage is TRBV5-4 and J usage is TRBJ1-3, with 9 nucleotides matching TRBD1. The junction had 5 bases not matched to a gene; V was cut back by 4 bases and J by 6 bases. Germline CDR1 reads SGHNT; CDR2 reads YYREEE (reference sequence). This CDR3 contains 14 residues.

The gene calls are TRBV14 and TRBJ2-5, with 13 bases fitting TRBD2. The length of the CDR3 is 19 residues. Looked up from germline, CDR1 is SGHDN and CDR2 is FVKESK. J lost 5 bases, V lost 2 bases, and 14 bases had no gene match. This chain's CDR3 is CASSQRLLAGGPSIETQYF. The CDR3 bases are TGTGCCAGCAGCCAAAGGTTACTAGCGGGAGGGCCAAGCATCGAGACCCAGTACTTC. Using reference TRBV14 and TRBJ2-5 for the parts outside the CDR3, the full variable domain is EAGVTQFPSHSVIEKGQTVTLRCDPISGHDNLYWYRRVMGKEIKFLLHFVKESKQDESGMPNNRFLAERTGGTYSTLKVQPAELEDSGVYFCASSQRLLAGGPSIETQYFGPGTRLLVL.

V is TRBV7-2 and J is TRBJ2-1; 13 bases map to TRBD2. The CDR3 contains 18 residues. Unmatched junction bases numbered 10, after V lost 0 bases and J lost 8 bases. Germline V gives CDR1 SGHTA, CDR2 FQGNSA. CDR3 DNA sequence: TGTGCCAGCAGCTTAGCCCCGGGACTAGCGGGACAGGCCGATGAGCAGTTCTTC. Encoded protein: CASSLAPGLAGQADEQFF.

About this clone itself: One end of the junction fails to match germline, which may point to a read error. This rearrangement joins TRBV5-4 to TRBJ1-6; 7 bases align to TRBD1. The CDR3 runs to 14 residues. Germline V gene data show CDR1 as SGHNT and CDR2 as YYREEE (reference sequence). The CDR3 nucleotides are TGCGCCAGCAGCCAAGACAGGGAGAATTCACCCCTCCACTTT. Translated, it gives CASSQDRENSPLHF.